Detailed here is one T cell receptor beta chain. Its antigen remains unknown. The record originates from a study of T cell responses to AZD1222 COVID-19 vaccine. Study summary: Second doses were pooled across both intervals (about 4 or about 12 weeks). Study-level results: Spike-specific TCR breadth and depth both grew after two AZD1222 doses.

TCRdb's copy holds only in-frame clones and misses some; the assay was immunoSEQ multiplex PCR. Found here are some 130,000 clones, 90% of them singletons; the top ten hold 1.5% to 2%. The CDR3 spans 14 residues. CDR1 is SGHKS, CDR2 YYEKEE, per germline (reference sequence). The ends were cut back, 1 base at V and 0 bases at J, with 7 bases in the middle. The TCR sequence derives from an adult in good health. Sample: peripheral blood, taken on day 0 of AZD1222 vaccination. The genes are TRBV5-5 and TRBJ1-1; no definite D call. CDR3 DNA sequence: TGTGCCAGCAGCTTGTTCAGCATGAACACTGAAGCTTTCTTT. Its protein product is CASSLFSMNTEAFF. Variable domain in full (rest from reference TRBV5-5 and TRBJ1-1): DAGVTQSPTHLIKTRGQQVTLRCSPISGHKSVSWYQQVLGQGPQFIFQYYEKEERGRGNFPDRFSARQFPNYSSELNVNALLLGDSALYLCASSLFSMNTEAFFGQGTRLTVV.